Included here is one TCR beta chain sequence, with context. This clone was counted a single time. Its antigen specificity is not known. The input lacks base qualities; no much larger clone sits a single base away. CDR1 ENHRY and CDR2 SYGVKD are derived from the germline V gene. Spanning cysteine to phenylalanine, the CDR3 consists of 17 amino acids. Of the read, only the CDR3 DNA is kept; its 51 bases are in frame from base 1. Relative to germline, V is 2 bases shorter and J is 0 bases shorter, with 16 bases between their ends. The data are from a study of cytomegalovirus exposure and HLA in healthy donors (TCRdb year 2017). Study-wide context: An earlier analysis of some 500 of the donors reported about 250 Gb of sequence data and 117 million unique TCR beta sequences from roughly 180 million T cells. The study was designed to test whether signatures of past pathogen exposure could be identified by cataloging public T cell receptors. The later analysis used no new phenotypic data to find candidate immune exposures, relying instead on TCR beta sequences and their occurrence across donors. Both class I and class II loci were covered by HLA typing, at four-digit resolution. An early release that covered roughly 600 HLA-typed donors contained around 300 gigabases of sequencing data and roughly 84 million unique TCR sequences. The T cell repertoires of 700 or so subjects were profiled by immunosequencing and related to cytomegalovirus serostatus. Donor age, sex, ethnicity and CMV serostatus were collected together with the repertoire data. Genome-wide SNP genotypes for about three fifths of the 666 donors were used in a later genetic analysis, which treated that subset as a discovery cohort. To predict cytomegalovirus infection status, the study combined high-throughput TCR immunosequencing, statistical association of individual TCRs with disease status, and machine learning. Five DR-DQ haplotypes were handled as single units for association and clustering because linkage in the cohort was strong. In an earlier analysis of over 550 of the donors, high-throughput TCR beta sequencing was used to judge whether each TCR beta V gene segment behaved as functional or pseudogenic. Among the roughly 400 genotyped donors, around 79% belonged to the genetic ancestry cluster associated with self-reported Caucasian donors. A separate validation cohort of roughly 120 different subjects was used in addition to the roughly 700-subject first cohort. All discovery cohort repertoires had been generated using a single sequencing platform. On average, roughly 250,000 unique TCR beta nucleotide sequences were sequenced per donor among a few hundred genotyped donors of the cohort, with roughly a sixth of those sequences being non-productive. A later analysis re-analyzed previously published TCR beta repertoires from roughly 690 donors and added high-resolution HLA genotyping to study TCR occurrence patterns. Typing coverage varied by locus: roughly 620-640 donors for A, B, C, DRB1 and DQB1; roughly 510 for DQA1; approximately 610 for DPA1; fewer than 480 for DPB1.

Library prep was done by the immunoSEQ multiplex PCR assay. A mixture of 60 forward primers for TCR Vbeta segments and 13 reverse primers for TCR Jbeta segments was used in the multiplex PCR. Amplification of the CDR3 region of rearranged TCR beta genes was performed with a multiplex PCR assay on genomic DNA. The Illumina HiSeq System was used to sequence the amplified TCR beta libraries as 87-base-pair reads. The study's own analysis went as follows. A later analysis tallied around 87 million unique TCR beta chains across the 550 to 850 repertoires, and about 10 million of those chains were shared by two or more donors. Raw reads were error-corrected and collapsed into unique sequences with a nearest-neighbor algorithm that merged closely related sequences to remove PCR and sequencing errors. CDR3 sequences were aligned to IMGT reference sequences to assign V, D and J gene segments. For a sequence to be retained, a match of at least six nucleotides to both a V gene segment and a J gene segment was required. Rearrangements were called productive when the CDR3 lacked stop codons and stayed in frame with V and J; all others were non-productive. Following IMGT convention, CDR3 was defined as the stretch from the second conserved V-encoded cysteine up to the conserved J-encoded phenylalanine. The earlier analysis of about 570 of the donors excluded any sequence lacking an unambiguous match to a single V gene segment. An earlier analysis of some 610 of the donors called V segments functional above 56.7% productive rearrangements and segregating when the between-donor standard deviation exceeded 5%. A statistical classification framework was built to diagnose cytomegalovirus status from the catalog of TCR beta chain sequences. In a later analysis, TCR nucleotide sequences were compared against IMGT/GENE-DB human TR gene sequences so that V and J genes could be assigned. Using the TCRdist pipeline, a later analysis assigned CDR3 sequences along with most-parsimonious VDJ recombination scenarios. A later analysis defined each TCR beta chain by its CDR3 amino acid sequence plus V-gene family, and excluded reads lacking a unique V-gene family. To address suspected cross-contamination and a sequencing artifact, a later analysis removed around 600 highly shared, low-generation-probability nucleotide sequences. A later analysis calculated a clonal expansion index for each public chain from normalized within-repertoire ranks of inferred template counts. In a later analysis, generation probabilities were computed with a VDJ recombination model fitted to out-of-frame rearrangements, and the resulting probabilities were checked against IGoR. Hypergeometric tests were used in a later analysis to score TCR-TCR, TCR-HLA and TCR-CMV co-occurrence, with a repertoire-size bias correction applied to the TCR pairs. In a later analysis, false discovery rates were estimated by permuting HLA or CMV assignments 20 times. A later analysis grouped co-occurring TCRs with DBSCAN, adding TCRdist sequence similarity when clustering within HLA-allele-positive subsets. Co-occurrence clustering excluded repertoires with fewer than 30,000 or more than 120,000 public chains, plus five with anomalous nucleotide sharing. TCRdb took over this immuneACCESS table, retaining in-frame rearrangements with V and J assigned. Such tables are incomplete; in checked studies, under half of the missing clones stem from an unresolved V gene, and the remainder is unexplained. V and J calls and clone size are as listed in that table; D and trimming were resolved from the DNA. The sample table contains fewer than 100,000 clones; only one count was recorded for 75% to 80% of them. About 4% of the sample lies in the top ten.

The cohort consisted of 666 healthy bone marrow donors. At the time of sampling, all cohort members were nominally healthy, though unrecorded immune exposures were likely present. The donor was CMV seronegative and belonged to the group of 350 to 400 seronegative cohort members. Each donor provided a peripheral blood sample, and peripheral blood mononuclear cells were used for TCR beta sequencing. Genomic DNA extraction from the blood cell samples was performed with the Qiagen DNeasy Blood Extraction Kit. Beyond this particular receptor, the publication reports: A few of the identified cytomegalovirus-associated TCR beta chains were confirmed in vitro to be specific for cytomegalovirus antigens. Only TCR beta chains were sequenced in this cohort, and the absence of alpha or paired-chain data limited detectable features. CMV serostatus was the only immune exposure information available for the cohort. Because counts were too low, roughly 16 rarely observed V segments, including chromosome 9 orphons, were left out of the earlier analysis of 587 of the donors. Because some donors lacked HLA typing at each locus, the association tests relied only on the typed subset. A cluster of highly shared sequence variants was judged likely to be a technical artifact of the sequencing pipeline. Broadly in line with IMGT annotations, most TCR beta V segments showed up in productive rearrangements about 90% or about 30% of the time in an earlier analysis of approximately 600 of the donors. A later analysis found that most CMV-associated TCR beta chains appeared HLA-restricted, with HLA associations seemingly driven largely by CMV exposure. In a later analysis, the rate of TCR association differed among HLA loci, with DRB1 alleles having the most associated TCRs and HLA-C alleles having the fewest. Because the 87-base-pair reads could not distinguish some IMGT-functional V segments, including TRBV6-2 and TRBV6-3, those segments were excluded. Compared with equally common non-associated chains, HLA-associated TCR beta chains in a later analysis were more clonally expanded and had lower generation probabilities. According to the authors, the approach could potentially be generalized to other disease states and immunological phenotypes. Correlated functional status among segregating V segments might be attributable to linkage disequilibrium, but an unknown experimental factor could not be ruled out. Assigning TCR associations to individual alleles was difficult when HLA alleles, especially DR and DQ, strongly co-occurred. A later analysis associated 15,000 to 20,000 TCR beta sequences with specific HLA alleles at a false discovery rate of 0.05. In a later genetic analysis, fewer N-insertions in productive TCRs were reported among donors in an Asian-associated ancestry cluster than the roughly 700-donor mean. Roughly uniform sequencing depth across donors was assumed in presence/absence analyses, although this assumption may not hold. In a later genetic analysis, a missense DCLRE1C variant was associated with V-gene and J-gene trimming of TCR beta chains, and the association was replicated in an independent cohort. Most TCR sequences were seen in very few donors, while some public TCRs were found in many individuals. A further reported finding was that TCR beta sequences accurately predicted the HLA-A and HLA-B alleles for most subjects in the first cohort. The study gave a list of 150 to 200 TCR beta chains associated with cytomegalovirus. The classifier was reported to diagnose cytomegalovirus status with high specificity and sensitivity in both the original cohort and the validation cohort. Several of the top co-occurrence clusters appeared to be linked to parvovirus B19, influenza, CMV and Epstein-Barr virus, according to a later analysis.

The chain was built from TRBV10-3 and TRBJ1-1; the D gene is not confidently resolved. This TCR was sampled from a woman between 40 and 55 years old in good health and CMV-seronegative. The sample comprised PBMCs. The CDR3 region: CAISEVAGKRVNTEAFF. The DNA sequence is given as TGTGCCATCAGTGAGGTGGCGGGAAAAAGGGTGAACACTGAAGCTTTCTTT.